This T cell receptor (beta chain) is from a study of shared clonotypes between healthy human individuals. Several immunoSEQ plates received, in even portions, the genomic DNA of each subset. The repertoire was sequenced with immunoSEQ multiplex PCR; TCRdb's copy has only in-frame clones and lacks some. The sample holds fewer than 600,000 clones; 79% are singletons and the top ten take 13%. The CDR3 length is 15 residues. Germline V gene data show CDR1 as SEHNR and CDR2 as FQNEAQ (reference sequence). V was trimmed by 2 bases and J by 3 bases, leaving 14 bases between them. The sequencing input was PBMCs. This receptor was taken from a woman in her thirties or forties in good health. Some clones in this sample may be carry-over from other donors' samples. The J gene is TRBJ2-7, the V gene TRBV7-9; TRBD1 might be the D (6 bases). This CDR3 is CASSLPEQGIYEQYF. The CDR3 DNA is TGTGCCAGCAGCTTACCCGAACAGGGAATCTACGAGCAGTACTTC.